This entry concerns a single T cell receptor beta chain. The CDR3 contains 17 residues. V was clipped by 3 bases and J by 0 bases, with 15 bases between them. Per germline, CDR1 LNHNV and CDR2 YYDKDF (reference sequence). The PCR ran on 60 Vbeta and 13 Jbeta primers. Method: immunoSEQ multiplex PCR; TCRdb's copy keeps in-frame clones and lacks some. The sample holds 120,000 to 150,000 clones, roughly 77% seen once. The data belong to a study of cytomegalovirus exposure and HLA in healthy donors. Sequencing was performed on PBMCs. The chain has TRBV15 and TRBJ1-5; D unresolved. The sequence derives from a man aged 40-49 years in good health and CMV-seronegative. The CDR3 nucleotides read TGTGCCACCAGCAGGGAGGGCTGGGATTATAGCAATCAGCCCCAGCATTTT. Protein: CATSREGWDYSNQPQHF.